Listed below are T cell receptor beta chains from one sample, sequenced in a study of blood T cell repertoires in COVID-19. Data came from immunoSEQ multiplex PCR; TCRdb stores just in-frame clones and leaves some out. Among over 130,000 clones listed, about 86% were seen once. The sequenced sample consisted of peripheral blood. Receptor source: a woman aged 60-75 years with acute or convalescent COVID-19. The CDR3 runs from the conserved cysteine through the conserved F or W. The D gene is left open where the match is weak. Clone size is not always given. Where it is, it says once, few, many or a class for expanded clones.

CDR3 DNA	CDR3 protein	CDR3 length	V gene	clone size	D gene	J gene
TGTGCCACCAGTGCCTTCGGGCTGAGGGACAGAACACAAGAGACCCAGTACTTC	CATSAFGLRDRTQETQYF	18	TRBV24-1	NA	TRBD1	TRBJ2-5
TGTTCAACAGGGGGCGGGGAGACCCAGTACTTC	CSTGGGETQYF	11	TRBV10-3	NA	TRBD1	TRBJ2-5
TGTGCCAGCAGCTTAGGTAGTCCTGGTTCACCCCTCCACTTT	CASSLGSPGSPLHF	14	TRBV11-2	NA	NA	TRBJ1-6
TGTGCCAGTAGTGCGTGGAGGGGAAGAGACTCCTACGAGCAGTACTTC	CASSAWRGRDSYEQYF	16	TRBV19	NA	NA	TRBJ2-7
TGCGCCAGCAGCCAAGAGGGGGCCCTCTACGAGCAGTACTTC	CASSQEGALYEQYF	14	TRBV4-1	once	NA	TRBJ2-7
TGTGCCAGCAGCGCCCACAGGGGGCCAGACACTGAAGCTTTCTTT	CASSAHRGPDTEAFF	15	TRBV9	NA	TRBD1	TRBJ1-1
TGTGCCAGCAGTTCGACAGGGGGGACTGAAGCTTTCTTT	CASSSTGGTEAFF	13	TRBV6-6	NA	TRBD1	TRBJ1-1
TGTGCCATCAGTGAGTCAGGGGGTGGCTACACCTTC	CAISESGGGYTF	12	TRBV10-3	NA	NA	TRBJ1-2
TGCGCCAGCAGCTTGGGTTCTAGTCAAGAGACCCAGTACTTC	CASSLGSSQETQYF	14	TRBV5-1	NA	NA	TRBJ2-5
TGTGCCACCAGCCCGAGAGGAGAGACCCAGTACTTC	CATSPRGETQYF	12	TRBV15	NA	NA	TRBJ2-5
TGTGCCAGCAGGACGGGGGAGACACAAGAGACCCAGTACTTC	CASRTGETQETQYF	14	TRBV28	NA	NA	TRBJ2-5
TGTGCCAGCAGCGTCTCGACAGGGCTCGAGACCCAGTACTTC	CASSVSTGLETQYF	14	TRBV9	few	TRBD1	TRBJ2-5
TGTGCCAGCAGACTAACTAGCGATACCTCCTACGAGCAGTACTTC	CASRLTSDTSYEQYF	15	TRBV6-5	NA	TRBD2	TRBJ2-7
TGTGCCAGCAGCAGCACAAGGGGTTCACCCCTCCACTTT	CASSSTRGSPLHF	13	TRBV11-3	NA	NA	TRBJ1-6
TGTGCCAGCAGTCGCGACAGGGGGGGCTACGAGCAGTACTTC	CASSRDRGGYEQYF	14	TRBV27	NA	TRBD1	TRBJ2-7
TGTGCCAGCTCAGAGGGGACAGGGGGTTTATACGAGCAGTACTTC	CASSEGTGGLYEQYF	15	TRBV18	NA	TRBD1	TRBJ2-7
TGTGCCAGCAGCCGTGACGGAGGGGGCTACACCTTC	CASSRDGGGYTF	12	TRBV7-9	NA	NA	TRBJ1-2
TGTGCCAGCTCACTCTCAGCGGGACGACGGGAGCAGTACTTC	CASSLSAGRREQYF	14	TRBV18	NA	TRBD2	TRBJ2-7
TGTGCCAGCAGCTGGGGGCGTTTTGGCTACACCTTC	CASSWGRFGYTF	12	TRBV12-3/TRBV12-4	NA	NA	TRBJ1-2
TGTGCCAGCAGTTTTGAGGGTTTCTATGGCTACACCTTC	CASSFEGFYGYTF	13	TRBV28	NA	NA	TRBJ1-2
TGTGCCAGCAGTTTAAACCCCGAGATGAACACTGAAGCTTTCTTT	CASSLNPEMNTEAFF	15	TRBV28	NA	NA	TRBJ1-1
TGTGCCAGCTCACCAACCCGCTCAGCGGAAGGCTACACCTTC	CASSPTRSAEGYTF	14	TRBV18	NA	NA	TRBJ1-2
TGTGCCAGCAGCCAAAGCGCCCAAGAGACCCAGTACTTC	CASSQSAQETQYF	13	TRBV5-5	NA	NA	TRBJ2-5
TGCGCCAGCAGCCTGGACAGGGGGCCAGGGAACACTGAAGCTTTCTTT	CASSLDRGPGNTEAFF	16	TRBV4-3	NA	TRBD1	TRBJ1-1
TGTGCCAGCAGTATGACACTAGCGGGAGCCCCGGATACGCAGTATTTT	CASSMTLAGAPDTQYF	16	TRBV2	few	TRBD2	TRBJ2-3
TGTGCCAGTAGAAAGGGGCCTAGCAATCAGCCCCAGCATTTT	CASRKGPSNQPQHF	14	TRBV19	once	NA	TRBJ1-5
TGTGCCAGCAGCCAAGTCATGAACACTGAAGCTTTCTTT	CASSQVMNTEAFF	13	TRBV3-1/TRBV3-2	NA	NA	TRBJ1-1
TGTGCCAGCAGCGGGCCCCGATCACCCCTCCACTTT	CASSGPRSPLHF	12	TRBV9	NA	NA	TRBJ1-6
TGTGCCAGCGGTGCGGGTTTTGGCACAGATACGCAGTATTTT	CASGAGFGTDTQYF	14	TRBV7-9	NA	NA	TRBJ2-3
TGCGCCAGCAGCGTGGACAGGGTCTCGGCTGGCTACACCTTC	CASSVDRVSAGYTF	14	TRBV5-1	NA	TRBD1	TRBJ1-2
TGTGCCACCAGTGAGACTGGAAGCTATGGCTACACCTTC	CATSETGSYGYTF	13	TRBV24-1	NA	NA	TRBJ1-2
TGTGCCAGCAGCCCTACCTGCCGGACAGGGGGCGGAACTGAAGCTTTCTTT	CASSPTCRTGGGTEAFF	17	TRBV21-1	NA	NA	TRBJ1-1
TGTGCCATCAGCCGGGACAGCCAAGGAGAGCAGTTCTTC	CAISRDSQGEQFF	13	TRBV10-3	NA	TRBD1	TRBJ2-1
TGCGCCAGCAGTGAGTCACCCGGGGCTGGAAACACCATATATTTT	CASSESPGAGNTIYF	15	TRBV10-1	NA	NA	TRBJ1-3
TGTGCCAGCAGTCCGTGGCTGGGGAGGGAGCAGTTCTTC	CASSPWLGREQFF	13	TRBV28	NA	NA	TRBJ2-1
TGTGCCAGTAGTCCACCCTCTAGCGGCCATAACAATGAGCAGTTCTTC	CASSPPSSGHNNEQFF	16	TRBV19	once	TRBD2	TRBJ2-1
TGTGCCTGGAGTGGGACTAGCGGGTATCTCAATGAGCAGTTCTTC	CAWSGTSGYLNEQFF	15	TRBV30	NA	TRBD2	TRBJ2-1
TGTGCCAGCCGGACAGTACAGGGCACTGAAGCTTTCTTT	CASRTVQGTEAFF	13	TRBV28	NA	NA	TRBJ1-1
TGTGCCAGCAGTTCATGGATGACAGGGGCTTTAAGGCAGTACTTC	CASSSWMTGALRQYF	15	TRBV5-6	once	TRBD1	TRBJ2-7
TGTGCCAGCAGTTACTTGGGACAGGGAAACCAGCCCCAGCATTTT	CASSYLGQGNQPQHF	15	TRBV6-5	NA	TRBD1	TRBJ1-5
TGCAGCGGGGGCGGGGGAGGAACCGGGGAGCTGTTTTTT	CSGGGGGTGELFF	13	TRBV29-1	NA	TRBD2	TRBJ2-2
TGTGCCAGCTCATCGCCCGCAGACAGAGCCTCTGGAAACACCATATATTTT	CASSSPADRASGNTIYF	17	TRBV18	once	NA	TRBJ1-3
TGCAGCATCCAGAGCACAGATACGCAGTATTTT	CSIQSTDTQYF	11	TRBV29-1	once	NA	TRBJ2-3
TGTGCCAGCAGCTTAGGTCGGGGGAAGTACTTC	CASSLGRGKYF	11	TRBV7-9	once	NA	TRBJ2-7
TGCAGCGTTGAAGATGTTGCTAGCGGGGTTTACAATGAGCAGTTCTTC	CSVEDVASGVYNEQFF	16	TRBV29-1	NA	TRBD2	TRBJ2-1
TGTGCCAGCAGTCTGCGCGGAGCGGGCGGCCGCGGGCCCCGGAACACGCAGTATTTT	CASSLRGAGGRGPRNTQYF	19	TRBV6-2/TRBV6-3	NA	NA	TRBJ2-3
TGTGCCTGGATACCTTTGGGACAGGGGGGCTATGGCTACACCTTC	CAWIPLGQGGYGYTF	15	TRBV30	NA	TRBD1	TRBJ1-2
TGCGCCAGCAGCCTACAGGGGCTCAGCTATGGCTACACCTTC	CASSLQGLSYGYTF	14	TRBV5-1	NA	TRBD1	TRBJ1-2